A single sample gave rise to the 15 T cell receptor beta chains below, sequenced in a study of blood T cell repertoires in COVID-19. Sequencing was performed with immunoSEQ multiplex PCR; in TCRdb, only in-frame clones are kept and a portion is missing. The table records some 29,000 clones, roughly three quarters of them present only once. The material sequenced was peripheral blood. These receptors came from a man between 65 and 80 years old with acute or convalescent COVID-19.

This chain joins TRBV7-2 and TRBJ2-5, with TRBD2 matching over 7 bases. The CDR3 has 14 residues. Germline loops: CDR1 SGHTA, CDR2 FQGNSA. Losses at the gene ends were 3 bases for V and 4 bases for J; bases not matched to a gene: 5. The CDR3 spells CASSFGLEGETQYF. In DNA form, the CDR3 reads TGTGCCAGCAGCTTCGGACTAGAGGGAGAGACCCAGTACTTC. The variable domain in full, completed from reference TRBV7-2 and TRBJ2-5, reads GAGVSQSPSNKVTEKGKDVELRCDPISGHTALYWYRQSLGQGLEFLIYFQGNSAPDKSGLPSDRFSAERTGGSVSTLTIQRTQQEDSAVYLCASSFGLEGETQYFGPGTRLLVL.

V gene TRBV7-8 combines with J gene TRBJ1-4; D is ambiguous. This CDR3 comprises 11 residues. Deletions cut 4 bases from V and 6 bases from J, with 3 bases between. Germline CDR1 SGHVS, CDR2 FQNEAQ. The chain's CDR3 is CASSSYEKLFF. The CDR3 DNA sequence: TGTGCCAGCAGCTCCTATGAAAAACTGTTTTTT.

The chain couples TRBV7-6 to TRBJ1-2; tentatively, D is TRBD1 (5 bases). The germline gives CDR1 SGHVS, CDR2 FNYEAQ. The CDR3 contains 14 residues. V lost 4 bases and J 7 bases, leaving 16 bases between the germline ends. CDR3 loop: CASSSSGGVGGYTF. In nucleotides, the CDR3 is TGTGCCAGCAGCTCCTCGGGGGGGGTCGGTGGCTACACCTTC.

The CDR3 region is CASSEGGAGGNEQFF. CDR3 DNA: TGTGCCAGCAGTGAAGGGGGCGCGGGTGGCAATGAGCAGTTCTTC. The rearrangement uses TRBV25-1 and TRBJ2-1; D is perhaps TRBD1 (6 bases). V lost 2 bases to trimming and J lost 6 bases, with 14 bases between them. Germline loops: CDR1 MGHDK, CDR2 SYGVNS. The CDR3 runs 15 residues.

The CDR3 here is CAIREAGETQYF. DNA of the CDR3: TGTGCCATCAGGGAAGCGGGGGAGACCCAGTACTTC. The chain has TRBV10-3 and TRBJ2-5; 7 positions match TRBD2. V shed 6 bases and J 5 bases; nucleotides not matched to a gene: 3. Germline V CDR1 and CDR2: ENHRY, SYGVKD. The CDR3 extends over 12 amino acids.

The rearrangement uses TRBV2 and TRBJ2-2, with D possibly TRBD2 on 5 matching bases. The V and J ends lost 7 bases and 7 bases respectively, with 13 bases between them. Germline V gene sequence: CDR1 SNHLY, CDR2 FYNNEI. CDR3 size: 13 residues. Here the CDR3 reads CASISGIYGELFF. CDR3 DNA sequence: TGTGCCAGCATATCCGGGATCTACGGGGAGCTGTTTTTT.

The rearrangement links TRBV25-1 to TRBJ2-5; D is unresolved. The CDR3 has 13 amino acids. Germline loops: CDR1 MGHDK, CDR2 SYGVNS. Trimming took off 3 bases at V and 0 bases at J, with 5 bases between the two ends. CDR3 nucleotides: TGTGCCAGCAGTGACAGTAACCAAGAGACCCAGTACTTC. Translating gives CASSDSNQETQYF.

There are many counts of this clone. V and J are TRBV7-9 and TRBJ1-2; D remains unclear. V lost 6 bases to trimming and J lost 5 bases, with 19 bases between them. The CDR3 is 15 residues long. Germline CDR1 is SEHNR and CDR2 is FQNEAQ (reference sequence). This CDR3 is CASSHAGAESYGYTF. The DNA for the CDR3 is TGTGCCAGCAGTCACGCGGGCGCCGAGAGTTATGGCTACACCTTC.

On this clone: Other DNA sequences in the sample encode the same CDR3. The chain employs TRBV6-5 and TRBJ1-5, with 8 bases lining up with TRBD1. Germline assignment: CDR1 MNHEY and CDR2 SVGAGI. V trimming: 0 bases; J trimming: 6 bases; junction bases outside the gene matches: 4. This CDR3 is 15 amino acids long. In DNA, the CDR3 is TGTGCCAGCAGTTACTCCGGACAGGGAGGTCAGCCCCAGCATTTT. Translation gives CASSYSGQGGQPQHF.

This chain links TRBV5-5 with TRBJ1-1; the match to TRBD1 covers 12 bases. Germline loops: CDR1 SGHKS, CDR2 YYEKEE (reference sequence). V shed 5 bases and J 0 bases; nucleotides not matched to a gene: 11. This CDR3 region has 18 residues. The CDR3 spells CASSYRDRGLGVNTEAFF. As DNA, the CDR3 is TGTGCCAGCAGTTACCGGGACAGGGGGCTCGGAGTGAACACTGAAGCTTTCTTT.

There are a few counts of this clone. The chain links TRBV6-2 or TRBV6-3 to TRBJ1-5, with 10 bases fitting TRBD1. The CDR3 totals 17 residues. Germline V gene lookup returns CDR1 MNHEY and CDR2 SVGEGT. V lost 2 bases and J lost 4; bases outside the gene matches: 8. CDR3 residues: CASSYIPRTGGNQPQHF. The CDR3 DNA follows: TGTGCCAGCAGTTACATTCCCCGGACAGGGGGTAATCAGCCCCAGCATTTT.

The chain carries TRBV7-7 and TRBJ2-3; D is perhaps TRBD2 (6 bases). Per the germline V gene, CDR1 is SSHAT and CDR2 is FNYEAQ (reference sequence). The V end lost 5 bases, the J end lost 0 bases, and 12 bases lay between the germline ends. This CDR3 contains 15 residues. In DNA form, the CDR3 reads TGTGCCAGCAGCAAAAGGGACTCTAGCACAGATACGCAGTATTTT. Translated, it gives CASSKRDSSTDTQYF.

The chain uses TRBV24-1 and TRBJ2-2; 9 bases agree with TRBD1. J was trimmed by 3 bases and V by 10 bases; bases with no gene match: 8. The length of the CDR3 is 15 residues. Germline V gene sequence: CDR1 KGHDR, CDR2 SFDVKD. CDR3 bases: TGTGCCACGGGATTCCGGGACAGGGACACCGGGGAGCTGTTTTTT. Its protein product is CATGFRDRDTGELFF.

The chain combines TRBV11-2 with TRBJ1-5; D is unresolved. The V and J ends lost 0 bases and 7 bases respectively, with 10 bases between them. Germline assignment: CDR1 SGHAT and CDR2 FQNNGV. CDR3 length equals 14 residues. CDR3 DNA sequence: TGTGCCAGCAGCTTAGATGAGTTCAGGCAGCCCCAGCATTTT. It translates to CASSLDEFRQPQHF. Full variable domain (rest looked up from reference TRBV11-2 and TRBJ1-5): EAGVAQSPRYKIIEKRQSVAFWCNPISGHATLYWYQQILGQGPKLLIQFQNNGVVDDSQLPKDRFSAERLKGVDSTLKIQPAKLEDSAVYLCASSLDEFRQPQHFGDGTRLSIL.

V and J are TRBV24-1 and TRBJ1-2; 8 bases fit TRBD1. Per the germline V gene, CDR1 is KGHDR and CDR2 is SFDVKD. The CDR3 is 17 amino acids. V trimming: 2 bases; J trimming: 1 base; junction bases outside the gene matches: 8. As DNA, the CDR3 is TGTGCCACCAGTGATTGGGGGACAGGCCAAGATAACTATGGCTACACCTTC. Amino acid sequence: CATSDWGTGQDNYGYTF.